A single sample is the source of the 14 T cell receptor beta chains below, sequenced in a study of blood T cells in healthy people across ages. Primed by a sample-barcoded 5' primer and a J-beta primer mix, a second PCR proceeded for roughly 7 to 11 cycles. Each CDR3 protein is one row after TCRdb ran MiXCR on the 5' RACE reads. The table lists over 500,000 distinct CDR3 sequences, approximately 52% of them singletons, with roughly 14% in the top ten. Material: blood. These receptors were obtained from a woman over 75 in good health.

As regards this clonotype: This clone may be a read error of a much larger clone one base away. The chain recombines TRBV27 with TRBJ1-2; 9 nucleotides line up with TRBD1. V trimming: 3 bases; J trimming: 4 bases; junction bases outside the gene matches: 6. The CDR3 runs 15 residues. The germline V gene has CDR1 MNHEY and CDR2 SMNVEV (reference sequence). The DNA for the CDR3 is TGTGCCAGCAGTTTTATGACAGGGGGTAGCTATGGCTACACCTTC. Amino acids: CASSFMTGGSYGYTF.

The chain carries TRBV2 and TRBJ2-4, with 7 bases identical to TRBD1. The CDR3 contains 11 residues. The trim removed 8 bases at V and 9 bases at J, leaving 4 bases unmatched. CDR1 SNHLY and CDR2 FYNNEI come from the germline V gene. Here the CDR3 reads CASASGGIQYF. As DNA, the CDR3 is TGTGCCAGCGCCTCAGGGGGCATTCAGTACTTC.

With regard to this clonotype: Possible read error: a much larger clone is one base away. This chain links TRBV2 with TRBJ2-1, with D unclear. Trimming took 3 bases from V and 5 from J, leaving 8 bases between them. In germline, CDR1 is SNHLY, CDR2 FYNNEI. The CDR3 sequence is 13 residues long. Here the CDR3 DNA reads TGTGCCAGCAGTGACGGGCAGAACAATGAGCAGTTCTTC. Its translation: CASSDGQNNEQFF.

The V and J genes are TRBV19 and TRBJ1-5, with D possibly being TRBD1 (6 bases). CDR3 length equals 17 residues. Per the germline V gene, CDR1 is LNHDA and CDR2 is SQIVND (reference sequence). Trimming left V 4 bases short and J 11 bases short, with 27 bases between. The DNA of the CDR3 is TGTGCCAGTAGTACGGGACAAATTGCTCCGAAAGAATCAGCCCAGCATTTT. Amino acids: CASSTGQIAPKESAQHF.

V gene TRBV4-3 combines with J gene TRBJ2-1, with 7 bases identical to TRBD1. CDR1 LGHNA and CDR2 YSLEER come from the germline V gene. V lost 3 bases, J lost 7 bases, and 18 bases stayed unmatched. This CDR3 is built from 18 residues. The CDR3 bases are TGCGCCAGCAGCCACGCCCGACAGGGTGAGGCAAAACGGAATGAGCAGTTCTTC. Residues: CASSHARQGEAKRNEQFF.

With regard to this clonotype: One base away lies a much larger clone, so this may be a sequencing read error. The chain couples TRBV27 to TRBJ2-7, with 7 bases identical to TRBD1. CDR3 length: 15 amino acids. The germline gives CDR1 MNHEY, CDR2 SMNVEV (reference sequence). The chain's CDR3 is CSSSLLGTAFYEQYF. The CDR3 nucleotides are TGTTCCAGCAGTTTGCTCGGGACAGCGTTCTACGAGCAGTACTTC.

This clonotype showed up just a few times. The J gene is TRBJ2-7, the V gene TRBV29-1, with D unclear. This CDR3 contains 13 residues. V lost 1 base and J 0 bases, leaving 7 bases between the germline ends. Germline CDR1 reads SQVTM; CDR2 reads ANQGSEA. The CDR3 DNA is TGCAGCGTTGAAGTGGAAAACTCCTACGAGCAGTACTTC. As protein: CSVEVENSYEQYF.

The CDR3 nucleotides read TGTGCCAGCAGCGTAGGGGGGTGGCATACCGGGGAGACCCAGTACTTC. Translating it yields CASSVGGWHTGETQYF. This chain links TRBV9 with TRBJ2-7; the D call may be TRBD1 or TRBD2 (5 bases each). With the DNA end fitting TRBJ2-5 better, the J assignment may be wrong. The germline gives CDR1 SGDLS, CDR2 YYNGEE. The CDR3 extends over 16 amino acids.

This chain uses TRBV2 with TRBJ2-3, with 8 nucleotides matching TRBD1. Germline V gives CDR1 SNHLY, CDR2 FYNNEI. V lost 3 bases and J lost 4; bases outside the gene matches: 6. The CDR3 is 15 amino acids. CDR3 loop: CASSEGQVGADTQYF. In nucleotides, the CDR3 is TGTGCCAGCAGTGAGGGACAGGTTGGGGCAGATACGCAGTATTTT.

This clonotype showed up just a few times. The rearrangement joins TRBV6-2 or TRBV6-3 to TRBJ2-7; no clear D gene. This CDR3 has 15 amino acids. Germline CDR1 reads MNHEY; CDR2 reads SVGEGT. The V end lost 4 bases, the J end lost 0 bases, and 13 bases lay between the germline ends. CDR3 in DNA: TGTGCCAGCAGTTTTCGCGGCGGTAGCTCCTACGAGCAGTACTTC. Translated, it gives CASSFRGGSSYEQYF.

This clonotype appeared a single time. The chain joins TRBV6-6 to TRBJ2-1; no firm D call. Trimming removed 5 bases from V and 5 bases from J, with 7 bases in between. The germline V gene encodes CDR1 MNHNY and CDR2 SVGAGI (reference sequence). This CDR3 contains 12 residues. The CDR3 region is CASSVVDNEQFF. Written as DNA, the CDR3 is TGTGCCAGCAGTGTTGTCGACAATGAGCAGTTCTTC.

This clonotype occurred a few times. The V call is TRBV10-3, the J call TRBJ2-3, with D possibly being TRBD1 (5 bases). Germline lookup yields CDR1 ENHRY and CDR2 SYGVKD. V was clipped by 6 bases and J by 3 bases, with 10 bases between them. The CDR3 runs to 13 residues. For the CDR3, the DNA is TGTGCCATCAGACGACAGAGTACAGATACGCAGTATTTT. It is translated as CAIRRQSTDTQYF.

Comments on this clonotype: Possible read error: a much larger clone is one base away. The chain carries TRBV20-1 and TRBJ2-3, with D perhaps matching TRBD1 or TRBD2 (7 bases each). Per the germline V gene, CDR1 is DFQATT and CDR2 is SNEGSKA (reference sequence). With 5 bases removed from V and 1 base from J, the gap between germline ends came to 13 bases. The CDR3 totals 14 residues. CDR3 DNA sequence: TGCAGTGCTCGCAGGGGGAGGGGCACAGATACGCAGTATTTT. Encoded protein: CSARRGRGTDTQYF.

In the case of this clonotype: This could be a read error, since a much larger clone is one nucleotide away. The chain uses TRBV5-1 and TRBJ2-7; tentative D call: TRBD1 (5 bases). The CDR3 has 15 residues. Germline assignment: CDR1 SGHRS and CDR2 YFSETQ. Trimming shortened V by 0 bases and J by 7 bases, and 17 bases separated the two germline ends. CDR3 coding DNA: TGCGCCAGCAGCTTGGAAGGGGCAGGCTTCAATGAGCAGTACTTC. Translating gives CASSLEGAGFNEQYF.